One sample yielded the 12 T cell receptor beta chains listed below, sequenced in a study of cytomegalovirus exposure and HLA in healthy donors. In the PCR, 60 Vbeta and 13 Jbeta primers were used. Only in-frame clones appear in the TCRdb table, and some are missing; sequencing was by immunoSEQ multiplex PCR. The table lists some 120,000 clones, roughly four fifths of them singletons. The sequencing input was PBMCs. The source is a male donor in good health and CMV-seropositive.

The CDR3 loop reads CASSRLASGRAVDTQYF. The CDR3 DNA reads as TGCGCCAGCAGCCGCCTTGCTAGCGGGAGGGCCGTAGATACGCAGTATTTT. This chain links TRBV4-3 with TRBJ2-3, with 12 bases that match TRBD2. Germline V gene lookup returns CDR1 LGHNA and CDR2 YSLEER. The V and J ends lost 4 bases and 5 bases, in that order; junction bases with no gene match: 10. The CDR3 extends over 17 amino acids.

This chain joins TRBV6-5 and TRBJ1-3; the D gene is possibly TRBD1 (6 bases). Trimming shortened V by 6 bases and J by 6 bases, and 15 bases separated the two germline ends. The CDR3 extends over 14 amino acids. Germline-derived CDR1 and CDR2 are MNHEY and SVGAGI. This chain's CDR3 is CASRDSGGLNTIYF. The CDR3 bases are TGTGCCAGCAGGGACAGTGGAGGTTTAAACACCATATATTTT.

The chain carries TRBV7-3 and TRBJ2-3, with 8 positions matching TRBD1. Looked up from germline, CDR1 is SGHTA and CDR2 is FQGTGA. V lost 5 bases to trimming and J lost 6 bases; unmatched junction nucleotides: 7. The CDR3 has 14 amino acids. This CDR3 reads CASSPSGQADTQYF. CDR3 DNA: TGTGCCAGCAGCCCATCGGGACAGGCGGATACGCAGTATTTT.

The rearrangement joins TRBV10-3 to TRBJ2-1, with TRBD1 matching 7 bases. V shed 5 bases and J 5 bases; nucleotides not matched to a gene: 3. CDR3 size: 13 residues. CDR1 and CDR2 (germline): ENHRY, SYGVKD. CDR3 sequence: CAISRDRDNEQFF. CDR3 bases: TGTGCCATCAGTCGGGACAGAGACAATGAGCAGTTCTTC.

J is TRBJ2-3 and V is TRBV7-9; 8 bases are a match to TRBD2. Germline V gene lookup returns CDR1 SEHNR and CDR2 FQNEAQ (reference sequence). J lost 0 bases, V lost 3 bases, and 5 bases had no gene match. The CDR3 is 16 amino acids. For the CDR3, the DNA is TGTGCCAGCAGCTTGCTAGCGGGTCCTAGCACAGATACGCAGTATTTT. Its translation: CASSLLAGPSTDTQYF.

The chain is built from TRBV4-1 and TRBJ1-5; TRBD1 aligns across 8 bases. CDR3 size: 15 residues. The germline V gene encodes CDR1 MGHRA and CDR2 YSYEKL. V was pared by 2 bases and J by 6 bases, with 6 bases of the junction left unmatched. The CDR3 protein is CASSQLTGVGQPQHF. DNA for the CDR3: TGCGCCAGCAGCCAATTGACAGGGGTCGGTCAGCCCCAGCATTTT.

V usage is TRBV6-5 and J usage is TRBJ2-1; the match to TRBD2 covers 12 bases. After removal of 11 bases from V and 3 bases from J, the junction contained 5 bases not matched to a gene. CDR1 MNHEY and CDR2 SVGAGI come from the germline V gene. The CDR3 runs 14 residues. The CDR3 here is CAVQTSGSYNEQFF. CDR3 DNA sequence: TGTGCCGTACAGACTAGCGGGAGCTACAATGAGCAGTTCTTC.

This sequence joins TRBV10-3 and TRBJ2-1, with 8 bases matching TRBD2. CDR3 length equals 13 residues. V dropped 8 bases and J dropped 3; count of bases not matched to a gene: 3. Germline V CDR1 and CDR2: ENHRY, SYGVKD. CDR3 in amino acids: CAISAGGYNEQFF. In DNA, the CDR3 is TGTGCCATCTCGGCGGGGGGCTACAATGAGCAGTTCTTC.

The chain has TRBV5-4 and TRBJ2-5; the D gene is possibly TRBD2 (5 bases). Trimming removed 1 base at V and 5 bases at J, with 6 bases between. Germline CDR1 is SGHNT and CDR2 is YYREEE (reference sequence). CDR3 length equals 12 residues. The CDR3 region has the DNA TGTGCCAGCAGCTTGACGGGGGAGACCCAGTACTTC. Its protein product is CASSLTGETQYF.

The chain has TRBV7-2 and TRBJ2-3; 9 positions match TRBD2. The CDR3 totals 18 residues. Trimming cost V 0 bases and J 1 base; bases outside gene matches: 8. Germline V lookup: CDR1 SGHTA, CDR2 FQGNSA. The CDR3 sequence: CASSLARGGRGGTDTQYF. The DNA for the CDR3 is TGTGCCAGCAGCTTAGCGAGGGGCGGGAGGGGTGGCACAGATACGCAGTATTTT.

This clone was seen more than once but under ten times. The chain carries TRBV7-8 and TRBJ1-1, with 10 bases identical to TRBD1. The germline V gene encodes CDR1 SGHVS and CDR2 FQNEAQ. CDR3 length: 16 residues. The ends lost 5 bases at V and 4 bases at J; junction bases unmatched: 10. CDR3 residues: CASSDRGQMGSTEAFF. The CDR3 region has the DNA TGTGCCAGCAGCGACAGGGGGCAGATGGGGAGCACTGAAGCTTTCTTT.

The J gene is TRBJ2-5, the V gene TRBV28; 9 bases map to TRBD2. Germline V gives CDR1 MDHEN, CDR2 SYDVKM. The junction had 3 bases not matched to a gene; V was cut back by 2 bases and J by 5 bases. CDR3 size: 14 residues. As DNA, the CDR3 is TGTGCCAGCAGTTTAAGCGGGAGGCTGGAGACCCAGTACTTC. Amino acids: CASSLSGRLETQYF.